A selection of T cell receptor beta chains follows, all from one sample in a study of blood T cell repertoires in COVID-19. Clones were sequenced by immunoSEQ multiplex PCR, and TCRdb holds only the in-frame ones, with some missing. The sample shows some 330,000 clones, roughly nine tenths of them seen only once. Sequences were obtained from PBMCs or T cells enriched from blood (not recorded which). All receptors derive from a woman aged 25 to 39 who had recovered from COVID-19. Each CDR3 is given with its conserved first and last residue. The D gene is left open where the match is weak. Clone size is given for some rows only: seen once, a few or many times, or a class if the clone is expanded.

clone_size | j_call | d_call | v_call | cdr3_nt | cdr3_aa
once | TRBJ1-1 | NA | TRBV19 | TGTGCCAGTAGTACACAAAGGAACACTGAAGCTTTCTTT | CASSTQRNTEAFF
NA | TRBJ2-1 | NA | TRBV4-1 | TGCGCCAGCAGCCAAGAATGGCTAGTAGGAAGGAATGAGCAGTTCTTC | CASSQEWLVGRNEQFF
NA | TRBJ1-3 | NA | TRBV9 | TGTGCCAGCAGCGACAGGGTTGGAAACACCATATATTTT | CASSDRVGNTIYF
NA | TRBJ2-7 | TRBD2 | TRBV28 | TGTGCCAGCCTCCCCGGGACTGAGCGGGGGTTCTACGAGCAGTACTTC | CASLPGTERGFYEQYF
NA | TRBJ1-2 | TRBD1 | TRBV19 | TGTGCCAGTAGTATAGTCTCCGGGACAGTTAACTATGGCTACACCTTC | CASSIVSGTVNYGYTF
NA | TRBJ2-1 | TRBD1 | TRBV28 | TGTGCCAGCACCCCCTCCGGGACAGGGGCCTACAATGAGCAGTTCTTC | CASTPSGTGAYNEQFF
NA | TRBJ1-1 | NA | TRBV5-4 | TGTGCCAGCAGCTTGGAACAGACCCTGAACACTGAAGCTTTCTTT | CASSLEQTLNTEAFF
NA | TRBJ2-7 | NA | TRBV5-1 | TGCGCCAGCAGCTTGGCCCTGGGACAACTCTACGAGCAGTACTTC | CASSLALGQLYEQYF
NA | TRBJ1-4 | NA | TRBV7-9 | TGTGCCAGCAGCTTAGGGTTACTGACACTCTCTGAGGAAAAACTGTTTTTT | CASSLGLLTLSEEKLFF
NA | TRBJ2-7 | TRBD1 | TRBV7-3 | TGTGCCAGCAGCGTCGGACAGGGCTACGAGCAGTACTTC | CASSVGQGYEQYF
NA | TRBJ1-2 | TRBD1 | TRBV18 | TGTGCCAGCTCACTTACCGGACAGGGTGGGGGCTACACCTTC | CASSLTGQGGGYTF
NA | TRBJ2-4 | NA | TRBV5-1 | TGCGCCAGCAGCCTTACGACAGGTGCGGTGAACATTCAGTACTTC | CASSLTTGAVNIQYF
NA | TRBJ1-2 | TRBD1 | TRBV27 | TGTGCCAGCAGACCGGGACAGGGGGCATACTATGGCTACACCTTC | CASRPGQGAYYGYTF